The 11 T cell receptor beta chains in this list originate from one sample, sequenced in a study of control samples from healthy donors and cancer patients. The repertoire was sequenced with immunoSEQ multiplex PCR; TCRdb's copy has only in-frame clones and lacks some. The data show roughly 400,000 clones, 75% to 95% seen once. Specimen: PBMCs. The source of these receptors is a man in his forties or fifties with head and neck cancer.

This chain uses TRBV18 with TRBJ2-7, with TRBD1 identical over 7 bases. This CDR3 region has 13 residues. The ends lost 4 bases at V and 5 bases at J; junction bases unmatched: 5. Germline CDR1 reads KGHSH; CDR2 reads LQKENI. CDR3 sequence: CASSLGTANEQYF. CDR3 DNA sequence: TGTGCCAGCTCACTCGGGACAGCGAACGAGCAGTACTTC.

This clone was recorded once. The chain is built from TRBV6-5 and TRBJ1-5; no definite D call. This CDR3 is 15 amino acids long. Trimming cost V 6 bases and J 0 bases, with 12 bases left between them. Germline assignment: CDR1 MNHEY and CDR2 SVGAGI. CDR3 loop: CASSLNLASNQPQHF. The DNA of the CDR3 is TGTGCCAGCAGCCTAAATTTGGCTAGCAATCAGCCCCAGCATTTT.

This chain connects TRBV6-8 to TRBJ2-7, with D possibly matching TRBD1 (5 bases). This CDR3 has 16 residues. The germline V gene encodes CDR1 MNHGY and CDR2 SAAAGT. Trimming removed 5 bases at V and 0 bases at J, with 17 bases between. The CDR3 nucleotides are TGTGCCAGCAGTCCTCTCATCACAGGAAGCTCCTACGAGCAGTACTTC. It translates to CASSPLITGSSYEQYF.

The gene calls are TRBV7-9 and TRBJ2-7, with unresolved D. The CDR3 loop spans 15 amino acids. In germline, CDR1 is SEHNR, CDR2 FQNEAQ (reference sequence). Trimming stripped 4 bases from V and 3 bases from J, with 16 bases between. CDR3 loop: CASSSGRSAHYEQYF. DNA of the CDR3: TGTGCCAGCAGCTCCGGACGGTCTGCACACTACGAGCAGTACTTC. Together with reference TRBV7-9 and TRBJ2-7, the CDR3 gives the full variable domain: DTGVSQNPRHKITKRGQNVTFRCDPISEHNRLYWYRQTLGQGPEFLTYFQNEAQLEKSRLLSDRFSAERPKGSFSTLEIQRTEQGDSAMYLCASSSGRSAHYEQYFGPGTRLTVT.

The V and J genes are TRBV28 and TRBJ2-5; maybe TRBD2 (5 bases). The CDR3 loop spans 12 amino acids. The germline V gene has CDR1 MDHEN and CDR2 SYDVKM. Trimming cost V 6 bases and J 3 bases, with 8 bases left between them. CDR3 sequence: CASSAGKETQYF. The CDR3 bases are TGTGCCAGCAGCGCCGGGAAAGAGACCCAGTACTTC.

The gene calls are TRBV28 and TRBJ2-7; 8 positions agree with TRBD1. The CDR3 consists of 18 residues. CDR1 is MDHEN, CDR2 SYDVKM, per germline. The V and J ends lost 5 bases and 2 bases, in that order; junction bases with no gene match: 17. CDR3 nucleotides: TGTGCCAGCAGTGCCGACGTTCTTGGGACAGGCAACCCCTACGAGCAGTACTTC. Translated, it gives CASSADVLGTGNPYEQYF.

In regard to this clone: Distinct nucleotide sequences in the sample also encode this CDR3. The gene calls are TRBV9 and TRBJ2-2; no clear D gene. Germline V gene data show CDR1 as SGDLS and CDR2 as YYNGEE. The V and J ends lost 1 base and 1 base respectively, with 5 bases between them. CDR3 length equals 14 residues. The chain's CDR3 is CASSVTGNTGELFF. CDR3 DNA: TGTGCCAGCAGCGTAACGGGGAACACCGGGGAGCTGTTTTTT.

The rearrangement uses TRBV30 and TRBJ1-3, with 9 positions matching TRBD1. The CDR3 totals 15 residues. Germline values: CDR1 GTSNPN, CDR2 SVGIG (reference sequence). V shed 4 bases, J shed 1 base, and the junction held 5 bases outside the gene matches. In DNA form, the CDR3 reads TGTGCCTGGAACGACAGGGGGAAATCTGGAAACACCATATATTTT. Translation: CAWNDRGKSGNTIYF.

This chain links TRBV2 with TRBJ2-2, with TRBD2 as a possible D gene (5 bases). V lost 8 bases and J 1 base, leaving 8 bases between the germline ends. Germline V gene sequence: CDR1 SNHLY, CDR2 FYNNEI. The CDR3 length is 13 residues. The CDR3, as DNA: TGTGCCAGCTCCGGGGAGAACACCGGGGAGCTGTTTTTT. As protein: CASSGENTGELFF.

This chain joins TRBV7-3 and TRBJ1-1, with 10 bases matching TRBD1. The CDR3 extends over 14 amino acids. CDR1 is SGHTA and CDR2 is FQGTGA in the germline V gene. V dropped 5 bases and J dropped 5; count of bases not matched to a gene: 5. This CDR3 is CASSPQGQGTEAFF. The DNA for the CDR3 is TGTGCCAGCAGCCCCCAGGGACAGGGGACTGAAGCTTTCTTT.

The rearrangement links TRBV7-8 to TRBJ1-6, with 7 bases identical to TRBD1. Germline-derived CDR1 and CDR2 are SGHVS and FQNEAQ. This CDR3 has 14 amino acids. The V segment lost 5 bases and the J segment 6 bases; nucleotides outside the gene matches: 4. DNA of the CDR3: TGTGCCAGCAGCATTGGACAGGTTAATTCACCCCTCCACTTT. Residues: CASSIGQVNSPLHF.